This T cell receptor (beta chain) was retrieved from a study of PD-1 blockade in classical Hodgkin lymphoma. Study outcomes and limitations: In newly diagnosed patients, baseline TCR diversity was reportedly below that of healthy donors.

Clones were sequenced by immunoSEQ multiplex PCR, and TCRdb holds only the in-frame ones, with some missing. The sample carries around 26,000 clones, about 90% recorded once. As for time point: newly diagnosed, previously untreated cHL patient sample. Magnetic negative selection of thawed PBMCs was the method by which CD4+ T cells were purified. Comparison used PBMCs from newly diagnosed, untreated classical Hodgkin lymphoma. Comments on this clone: Its antigen is undetermined.

Sequencing was performed on CD4+ T cells from blood. The TCR comes from a human donor with classical Hodgkin lymphoma.

The DNA for the CDR3 is TGCGCCAGCAGCCAAGATTTAAGCAGGGCCTACGAGCAGTACTTC. Amino acids: CASSQDLSRAYEQYF. The V gene is TRBV4-3, the J gene TRBJ2-5, with TRBD1 as a possible D gene (5 bases). The tail of the sequence fits TRBJ2-7 better, so the J call may be wrong. The germline gives CDR1 LGHNA, CDR2 YSLEER. The CDR3 length is 15 residues.